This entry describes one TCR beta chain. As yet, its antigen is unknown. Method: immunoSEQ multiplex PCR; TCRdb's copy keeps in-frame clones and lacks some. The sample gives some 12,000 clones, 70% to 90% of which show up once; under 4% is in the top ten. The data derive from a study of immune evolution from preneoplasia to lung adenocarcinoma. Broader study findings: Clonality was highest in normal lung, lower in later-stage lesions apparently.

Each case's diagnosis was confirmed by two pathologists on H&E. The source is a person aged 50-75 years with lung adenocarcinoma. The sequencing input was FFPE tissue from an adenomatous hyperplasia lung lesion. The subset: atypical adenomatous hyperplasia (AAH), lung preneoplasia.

The CDR3 DNA follows: TGTGCCAGCGGGGGACTAGTAAAATACGAGCAGTACTTC. Its translation is CASGGLVKYEQYF. This chain links TRBV2 with TRBJ2-7, with 8 nucleotides matching TRBD2. This CDR3 contains 13 residues. Germline loops: CDR1 SNHLY, CDR2 FYNNEI. V shed 8 bases and J 4 bases; nucleotides not matched to a gene: 7.